This T cell receptor (beta chain) was profiled in a study of CD8 T cells in ankylosing spondylitis. Points from the study as a whole: Reactive arthritis synovial fluid and blood were previously reported to contain some motif variants. One TCR beta motif, made up of about 8 highly homologous variants, appeared characteristic of ankylosing spondylitis blood. Reports say disease-linked clones showed up significantly more in matched ankylosing spondylitis synovial fluid.

TCRdb re-called the 5' RACE reads with MiXCR, one entry per CDR3 protein. Here the sample spans approximately 250,000 distinct CDR3 sequences, about 24% being singletons. This clonotype has only a few counts. Its antigen is undetermined. The CDR3 extends over 14 amino acids. Between the trimmed V and J ends, which lost 4 bases and 1 base, there was a span of 8 bases. Germline V gives CDR1 LNHDA, CDR2 SQIVND (reference sequence). Material for sequencing was blood, either unsorted or a sorted T cell fraction (not recorded which). The sequence came from a male donor with ankylosing spondylitis or in good health (not recorded which). V gene TRBV19 combines with J gene TRBJ2-1; TRBD1 might be the D (5 bases). This chain's CDR3 is CASSTQESYNEQFF. In nucleotides, the CDR3 is TGTGCCAGTAGTACACAGGAATCCTACAATGAGCAGTTCTTC.